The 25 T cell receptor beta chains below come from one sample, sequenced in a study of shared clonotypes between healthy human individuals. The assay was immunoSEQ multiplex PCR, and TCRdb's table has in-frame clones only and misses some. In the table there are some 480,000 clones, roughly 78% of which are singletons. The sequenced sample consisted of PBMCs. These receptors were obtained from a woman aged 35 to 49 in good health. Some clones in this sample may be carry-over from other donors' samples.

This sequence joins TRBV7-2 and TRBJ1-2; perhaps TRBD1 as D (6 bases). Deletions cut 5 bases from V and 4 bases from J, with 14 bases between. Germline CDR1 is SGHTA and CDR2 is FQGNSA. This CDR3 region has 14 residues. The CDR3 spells CASSPRQAFYGYTF. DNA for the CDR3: TGTGCCAGCAGCCCCCGACAGGCGTTCTATGGCTACACCTTC.

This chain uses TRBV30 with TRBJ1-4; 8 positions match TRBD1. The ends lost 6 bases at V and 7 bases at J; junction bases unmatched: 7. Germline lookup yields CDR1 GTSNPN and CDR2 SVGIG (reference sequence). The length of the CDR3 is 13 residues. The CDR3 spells CACKDRGREKLFF. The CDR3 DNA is TGTGCCTGTAAAGACAGGGGTCGTGAAAAACTGTTTTTT.

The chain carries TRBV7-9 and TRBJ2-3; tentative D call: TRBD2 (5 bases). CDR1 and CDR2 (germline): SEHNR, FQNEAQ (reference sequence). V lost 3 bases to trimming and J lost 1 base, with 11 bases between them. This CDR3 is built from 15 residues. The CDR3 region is CASSFGFGGTDTQYF. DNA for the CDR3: TGTGCCAGCAGCTTCGGGTTCGGGGGCACAGATACGCAGTATTTT.

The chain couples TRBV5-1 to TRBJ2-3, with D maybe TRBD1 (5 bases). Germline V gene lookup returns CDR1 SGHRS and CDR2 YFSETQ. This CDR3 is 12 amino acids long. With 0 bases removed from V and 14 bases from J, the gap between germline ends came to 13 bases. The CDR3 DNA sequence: TGCGCCAGCAGCTTGGAGTTCCTGACAGTGTATTTT. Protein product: CASSLEFLTVYF.

The CDR3 DNA is TGTGCCTGGAGCACAGGTAACCAAGAGACCCAGTACTTC. Its protein is CAWSTGNQETQYF. J is TRBJ2-5 and V is TRBV30; D perhaps matches TRBD1 (5 bases). From germline, CDR1 is GTSNPN and CDR2 SVGIG (reference sequence). The CDR3 spans 13 residues. Trimming removed 3 bases at V and 0 bases at J, with 8 bases between.

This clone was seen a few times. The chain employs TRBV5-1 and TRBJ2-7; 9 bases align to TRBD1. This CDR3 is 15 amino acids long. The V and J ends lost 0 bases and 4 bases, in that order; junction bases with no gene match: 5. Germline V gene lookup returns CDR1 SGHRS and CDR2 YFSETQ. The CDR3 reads CASSLATGTGYEQYF. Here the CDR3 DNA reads TGCGCCAGCAGCTTGGCAACCGGGACAGGGTACGAGCAGTACTTC.

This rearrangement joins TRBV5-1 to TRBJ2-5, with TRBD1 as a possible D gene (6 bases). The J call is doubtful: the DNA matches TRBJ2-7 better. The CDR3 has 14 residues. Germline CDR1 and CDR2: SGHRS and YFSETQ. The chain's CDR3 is CASSLGDTSYEQYF. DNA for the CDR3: TGCGCCAGCAGCCTGGGGGACACTTCCTACGAGCAGTACTTC.

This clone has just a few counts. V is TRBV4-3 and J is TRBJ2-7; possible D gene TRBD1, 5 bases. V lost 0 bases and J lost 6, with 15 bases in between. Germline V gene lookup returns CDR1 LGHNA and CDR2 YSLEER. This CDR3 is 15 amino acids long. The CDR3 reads CASSQELRWGGEQYF. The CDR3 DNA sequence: TGCGCCAGCAGCCAAGAGCTCAGGTGGGGCGGCGAGCAGTACTTC.

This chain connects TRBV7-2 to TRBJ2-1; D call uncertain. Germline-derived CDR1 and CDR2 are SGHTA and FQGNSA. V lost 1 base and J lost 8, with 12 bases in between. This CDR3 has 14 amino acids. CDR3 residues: CASSLGLLLDEQFF. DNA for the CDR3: TGTGCCAGCAGCTTAGGGCTACTTTTGGATGAGCAGTTCTTC.

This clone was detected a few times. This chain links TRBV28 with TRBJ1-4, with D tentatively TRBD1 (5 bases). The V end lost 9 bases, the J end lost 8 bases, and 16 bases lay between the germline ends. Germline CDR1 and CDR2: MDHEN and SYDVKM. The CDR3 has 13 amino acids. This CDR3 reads CASGAPRLEKLFF. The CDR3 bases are TGTGCCAGTGGGGCACCCCGGTTGGAAAAACTGTTTTTT.

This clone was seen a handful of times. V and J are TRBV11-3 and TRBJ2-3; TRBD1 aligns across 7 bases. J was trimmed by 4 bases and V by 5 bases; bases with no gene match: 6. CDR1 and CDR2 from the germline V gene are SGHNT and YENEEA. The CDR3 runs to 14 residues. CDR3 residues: CASSPTGSADTQYF. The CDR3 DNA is TGTGCCAGCAGCCCGACAGGGAGTGCAGATACGCAGTATTTT.

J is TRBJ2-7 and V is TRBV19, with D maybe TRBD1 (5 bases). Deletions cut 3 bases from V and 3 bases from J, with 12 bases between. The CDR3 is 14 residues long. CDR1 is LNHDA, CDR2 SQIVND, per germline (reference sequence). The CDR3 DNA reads TGTGCCAGTAGTATTGCAGGACACCTCTACGAGCAGTACTTC. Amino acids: CASSIAGHLYEQYF. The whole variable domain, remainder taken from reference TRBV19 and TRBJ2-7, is DGGITQSPKYLFRKEGQNVTLSCEQNLNHDAMYWYRQDPGQGLRLIYYSQIVNDFQKGDIAEGYSVSREKKESFPLTVTSAQKNPTAFYLCASSIAGHLYEQYFGPGTRLTVT.

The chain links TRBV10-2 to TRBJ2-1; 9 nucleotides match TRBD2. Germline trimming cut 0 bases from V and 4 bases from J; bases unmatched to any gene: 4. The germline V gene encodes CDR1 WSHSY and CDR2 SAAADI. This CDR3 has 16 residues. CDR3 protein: CASSESRSGSYNEQFF. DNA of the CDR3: TGCGCCAGCAGTGAGTCACGTAGCGGGAGTTACAATGAGCAGTTCTTC.

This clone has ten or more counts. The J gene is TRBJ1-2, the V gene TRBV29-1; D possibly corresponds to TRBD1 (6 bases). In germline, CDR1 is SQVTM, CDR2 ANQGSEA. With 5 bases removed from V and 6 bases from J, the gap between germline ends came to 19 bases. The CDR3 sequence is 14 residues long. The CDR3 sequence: CSVTSLRDNDGYTF. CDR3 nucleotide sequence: TGCAGCGTTACCTCCCTCCGGGACAACGATGGCTACACCTTC. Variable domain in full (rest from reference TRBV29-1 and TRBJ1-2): SAVISQKPSRDICQRGTSLTIQCQVDSQVTMMFWYRQQPGQSLTLIATANQGSEATYESGFVIDKFPISRPNLTFSTLTVSNMSPEDSSIYLCSVTSLRDNDGYTFGSGTRLTVV.

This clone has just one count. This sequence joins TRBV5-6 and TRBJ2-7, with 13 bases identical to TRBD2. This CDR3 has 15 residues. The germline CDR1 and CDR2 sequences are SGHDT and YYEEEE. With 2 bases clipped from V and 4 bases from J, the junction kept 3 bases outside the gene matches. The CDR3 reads CASSLRTSGSYEQYF. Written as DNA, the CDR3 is TGTGCCAGCAGCTTAAGGACTAGCGGGAGTTACGAGCAGTACTTC.

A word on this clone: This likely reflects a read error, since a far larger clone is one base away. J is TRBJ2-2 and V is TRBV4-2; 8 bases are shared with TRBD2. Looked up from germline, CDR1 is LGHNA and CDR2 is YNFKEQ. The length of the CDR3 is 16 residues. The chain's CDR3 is CTSSRSGREDTGELFF. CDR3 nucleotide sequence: TGTACCAGCAGCCGCAGCGGGAGAGAGGACACCGGGGAGCTGTTTTTT.

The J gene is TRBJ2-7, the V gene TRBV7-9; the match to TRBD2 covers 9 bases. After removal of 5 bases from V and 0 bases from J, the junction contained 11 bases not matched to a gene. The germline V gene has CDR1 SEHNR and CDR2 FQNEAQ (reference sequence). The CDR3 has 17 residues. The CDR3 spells CASSLTIPSGTSYEQYF. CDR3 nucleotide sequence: TGTGCCAGCAGCCTAACGATACCTAGCGGGACCTCCTACGAGCAGTACTTC. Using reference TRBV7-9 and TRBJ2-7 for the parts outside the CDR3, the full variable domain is DTGVSQNPRHKITKRGQNVTFRCDPISEHNRLYWYRQTLGQGPEFLTYFQNEAQLEKSRLLSDRFSAERPKGSFSTLEIQRTEQGDSAMYLCASSLTIPSGTSYEQYFGPGTRLTVT.

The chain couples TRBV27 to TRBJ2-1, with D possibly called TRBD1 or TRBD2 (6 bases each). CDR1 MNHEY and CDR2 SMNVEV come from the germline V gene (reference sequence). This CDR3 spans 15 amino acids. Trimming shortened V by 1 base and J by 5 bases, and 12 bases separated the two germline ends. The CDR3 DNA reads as TGTGCCAGCAGTTTATTGGGGGGCAGTCACAATGAGCAGTTCTTC. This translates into CASSLLGGSHNEQFF.

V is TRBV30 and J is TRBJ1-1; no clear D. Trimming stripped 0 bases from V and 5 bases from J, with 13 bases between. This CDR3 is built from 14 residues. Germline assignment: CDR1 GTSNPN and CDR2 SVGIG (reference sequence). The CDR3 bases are TGTGCCTGGAGTGTACCCTGGAGGGAAACTGAAGCTTTCTTT. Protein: CAWSVPWRETEAFF.

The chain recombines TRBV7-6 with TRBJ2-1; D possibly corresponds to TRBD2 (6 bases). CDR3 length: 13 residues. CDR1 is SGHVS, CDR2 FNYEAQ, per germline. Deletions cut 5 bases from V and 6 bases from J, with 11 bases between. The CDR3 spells CASSPGLTNEQFF. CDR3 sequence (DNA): TGTGCCAGCAGCCCGGGACTTACCAATGAGCAGTTCTTC.

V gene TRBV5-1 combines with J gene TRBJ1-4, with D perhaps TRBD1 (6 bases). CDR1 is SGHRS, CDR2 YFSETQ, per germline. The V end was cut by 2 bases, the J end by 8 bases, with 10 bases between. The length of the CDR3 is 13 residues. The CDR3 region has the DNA TGCGCCAGCAGCTTAGGACAGCAGGAAAAACTGTTTTTT. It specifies CASSLGQQEKLFF. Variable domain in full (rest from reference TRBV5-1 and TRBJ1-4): KAGVTQTPRYLIKTRGQQVTLSCSPISGHRSVSWYQQTPGQGLQFLFEYFSETQRNKGNFPGRFSGRQFSNSRSEMNVSTLELGDSALYLCASSLGQQEKLFFGSGTQLSVL.

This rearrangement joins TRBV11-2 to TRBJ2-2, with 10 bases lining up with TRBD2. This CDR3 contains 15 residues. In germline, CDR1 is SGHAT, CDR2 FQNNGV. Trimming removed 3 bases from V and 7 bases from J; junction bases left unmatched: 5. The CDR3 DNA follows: TGTGCCAGCAGCTTGACTAGCGGGTCGTACGGGGAGCTGTTTTTT. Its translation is CASSLTSGSYGELFF. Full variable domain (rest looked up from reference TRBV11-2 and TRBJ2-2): EAGVAQSPRYKIIEKRQSVAFWCNPISGHATLYWYQQILGQGPKLLIQFQNNGVVDDSQLPKDRFSAERLKGVDSTLKIQPAKLEDSAVYLCASSLTSGSYGELFFGEGSRLTVL.

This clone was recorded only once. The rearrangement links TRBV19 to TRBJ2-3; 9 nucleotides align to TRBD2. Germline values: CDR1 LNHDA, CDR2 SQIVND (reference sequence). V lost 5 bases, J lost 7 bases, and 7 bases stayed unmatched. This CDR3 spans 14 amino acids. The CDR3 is CASSGSGRLNTQYF. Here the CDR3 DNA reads TGTGCCAGTAGTGGTAGCGGGAGACTCAATACGCAGTATTTT.

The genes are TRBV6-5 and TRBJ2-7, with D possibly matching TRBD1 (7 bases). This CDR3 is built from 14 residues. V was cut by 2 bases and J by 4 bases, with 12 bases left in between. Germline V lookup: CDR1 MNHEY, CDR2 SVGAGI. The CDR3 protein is CASSYAGQRYEQYF. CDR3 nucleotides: TGTGCCAGCAGTTACGCGGGACAGCGGTACGAGCAGTACTTC.

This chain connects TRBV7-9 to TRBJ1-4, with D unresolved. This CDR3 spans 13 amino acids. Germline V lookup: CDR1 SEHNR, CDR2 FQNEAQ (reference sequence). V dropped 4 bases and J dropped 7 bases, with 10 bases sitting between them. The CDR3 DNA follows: TGTGCCAGCAGCTCTGGGATTAGTGAAAAACTGTTTTTT. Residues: CASSSGISEKLFF.